These 15 T cell receptor beta chains were sequenced from one sample in a study of Graves' ophthalmopathy and Graves' hyperthyroidism (dated by TCRdb to the late 2010s). Data came from an Illumina HiSeq 2000. For repertoire sequencing, TCR beta CDR3 regions were amplified from RNA transcripts. HTBI primers and the Qiagen OneStep RT-PCR kit were used in a first-round RT-PCR, which was followed by a second-round multiplex PCR, size selection and purification. TCRdb trimmed the raw reads at Q25, called clones with MiXCR and kept productive beta chains. Each entry is one CDR3 protein sequence, shown with its most common DNA and genes. Present in this sample are about 640,000 distinct CDR3 sequences, about 38% of which were seen just once. The ten most abundant clones make up over 2.5% of the sample. The sample comprised peripheral blood. The receptors originated from an adult man with Graves' ophthalmopathy.

This clonotype was seen a handful of times. The CDR3 region has the DNA TGTGCCAGTAGTATACCTTACAGAGACACCGGGGAGCTGTTTTTT. Residues: CASSIPYRDTGELFF. The chain carries TRBV19 and TRBJ2-2; no clear D gene. The germline CDR1 and CDR2 sequences are LNHDA and SQIVND (reference sequence). CDR3 length equals 15 residues. Trimming cost V 2 bases and J 3 bases, with 10 bases left between them. The full variable domain, in which reference TRBV19 and TRBJ2-2 provide the parts outside the CDR3, is DGGITQSPKYLFRKEGQNVTLSCEQNLNHDAMYWYRQDPGQGLRLIYYSQIVNDFQKGDIAEGYSVSREKKESFPLTVTSAQKNPTAFYLCASSIPYRDTGELFFGEGSRLTVL.

The table lists this clonotype with many counts. Sequence at one end of the junction differs from germline and may be a read error. The chain joins TRBV2 to TRBJ1-5; D remains ambiguous. CDR3 length: 14 residues. CDR1 SNHLY and CDR2 FYNNEI come from the germline V gene. This CDR3 is CASSPAISNQSQHF. The CDR3 coding sequence is TGTGCCAGCAGCCCCGCGATTAGCAATCAGTCCCAGCATTTT.

This clonotype was seen only a few times. The V and J genes are TRBV12-5 and TRBJ2-7, with D maybe TRBD1 (6 bases). CDR3 length equals 14 residues. CDR1 and CDR2 from the germline V gene are LGHNT and FRNRAP. The V end lost 3 bases, the J end lost 7 bases, and 16 bases lay between the germline ends. The CDR3: CASGFGSTQGEQYF. The CDR3 DNA reads TGTGCTAGTGGTTTCGGGTCTACCCAGGGGGAGCAGTACTTC.

This clonotype was seen at least ten times. J is TRBJ2-2 and V is TRBV2, with unresolved D. Trimming took off 4 bases at V and 6 bases at J, with 6 bases between the two ends. This CDR3 is built from 12 residues. Germline V lookup: CDR1 SNHLY, CDR2 FYNNEI. The CDR3, as DNA: TGTGCCAGCAGTGGCAGCCCCGGGGAGCTGTTTTTT. Its protein product is CASSGSPGELFF.

In this sample, this clonotype turned up a few times. This chain uses TRBV6-6 with TRBJ1-1; 7 bases line up with TRBD1. The CDR3 is 15 amino acids. The germline gives CDR1 MNHNY, CDR2 SVGAGI (reference sequence). V dropped 3 bases and J dropped 3; count of bases not matched to a gene: 7. CDR3 bases: TGTGCCAGCAGTTATAGTCCCACAGGGGACACTGAAGCTTTCTTT. The encoded protein is CASSYSPTGDTEAFF.

In its sample, this clonotype was seen many times. The chain couples TRBV7-9 to TRBJ1-5; no reliable D call. The V gene lost 1 base and the J gene lost 6 bases, with 7 bases spanning the gap. In germline, CDR1 is SEHNR, CDR2 FQNEAQ (reference sequence). The CDR3 has 13 amino acids. This CDR3 reads CASSLDIRQPQHF. CDR3 sequence (DNA): TGTGCCAGCAGCTTAGACATTCGTCAGCCCCAGCATTTT.

The rearrangement links TRBV25-1 to TRBJ2-2, with 8 bases that match TRBD2. V was pared by 6 bases and J by 4 bases, with 10 bases of the junction left unmatched. The CDR3 runs 16 residues. Germline V lookup: CDR1 MGHDK, CDR2 SYGVNS. In DNA, the CDR3 is TGTGCCAGCAGCCAACACGCTAGCGGGCGCACCGGGGAGCTGTTTTTT. Protein: CASSQHASGRTGELFF.

This clonotype was seen many times. The J gene is TRBJ1-3, the V gene TRBV20-1; tentatively, D is TRBD1 (6 bases). Germline lookup yields CDR1 DFQATT and CDR2 SNEGSKA (reference sequence). This CDR3 region has 14 residues. The V end lost 0 bases, the J end lost 4 bases, and 10 bases lay between the germline ends. As DNA, the CDR3 is TGCAGTGCTAGAGAGGCGGGGGCAGGAAACACCATATATTTT. It translates to CSAREAGAGNTIYF.

The chain employs TRBV29-1 and TRBJ1-2, with D possibly matching TRBD1 (5 bases). Deletions cut 5 bases from V and 0 bases from J, with 13 bases between. The germline V gene encodes CDR1 SQVTM and CDR2 ANQGSEA. This CDR3 is 14 amino acids long. The CDR3 is CSVSGDFSNYGYTF. Here the CDR3 DNA reads TGCAGCGTTAGTGGGGACTTCTCTAACTATGGCTACACCTTC.

This clonotype has at least ten counts. V usage is TRBV29-1 and J usage is TRBJ1-4; D is possibly TRBD1 (6 bases). Per the germline V gene, CDR1 is SQVTM and CDR2 is ANQGSEA. Trimming pared 6 bases from V and 3 bases from J, leaving 20 bases between. This CDR3 contains 16 residues. DNA for the CDR3: TGCAGCGTCTTCCTGACAGGAGGTCAGCCTAATGAAAAACTGTTTTTT. This translates into CSVFLTGGQPNEKLFF.

In the case of this clonotype: This clone may be a read error of a much larger clone one base away. The conserved final phenylalanine or tryptophan is absent from the CDR3, which likely points to a read error. The V gene is TRBV9, the J gene TRBJ1-2; no clear D. Germline CDR1 and CDR2: SGDLS and YYNGEE. The CDR3 has 14 residues. Trimming pared 0 bases from V and 1 base from J, leaving 7 bases between. CDR3 nucleotide sequence: TGTGCCAGCAGCGTAGACATTATTAACTATGGCTACACCCTC. Amino acid sequence: CASSVDIINYGYTL.

Comment on this clonotype: A single base separates this from a much larger clone, so it may be a read error. V is TRBV7-8 and J is TRBJ2-7; 12 nucleotides align to TRBD1. Germline loops: CDR1 SGHVS, CDR2 FQNEAQ. This CDR3 is 16 amino acids long. In nucleotides, the CDR3 is TGTGCCAGCAGACGGGACAGGGGGCGCGTGGAGAACGAGCGGTACTTC. This gives the protein CASRRDRGRVENERYF.

Many counts were recorded for this clonotype. The chain links TRBV19 to TRBJ1-1; D perhaps matches TRBD1 (5 bases). Germline V gene data show CDR1 as LNHDA and CDR2 as SQIVND (reference sequence). V shed 9 bases and J shed 0 bases, with 17 bases lying between them. The CDR3 spans 15 residues. CDR3 nucleotides: TGTGCCAGCAGCGAACCGGGACGGATGAACACTGAAGCTTTCTTT. Translating it yields CASSEPGRMNTEAFF.

This clonotype was observed a handful of times. This chain links TRBV5-6 with TRBJ2-6, with D perhaps matching TRBD1 (6 bases). V lost 4 bases and J lost 2, with 13 bases in between. Germline values: CDR1 SGHDT, CDR2 YYEEEE. The CDR3 loop spans 16 amino acids. CDR3 sequence reads: CASSLQGYAGANVLTF. Here the CDR3 DNA reads TGTGCCAGCAGCCTACAGGGTTATGCTGGGGCCAACGTCCTGACTTTC.

V gene TRBV7-9 combines with J gene TRBJ2-6; 8 positions agree with TRBD1. V shed 3 bases, J shed 0 bases, and the junction held 7 bases outside the gene matches. The CDR3 contains 18 residues. CDR1 and CDR2 (germline): SEHNR, FQNEAQ (reference sequence). CDR3 coding DNA: TGTGCCAGCAGCTTTGATTCGGGACAGGTCTCTGGGGCCAACGTCCTGACTTTC. Translation: CASSFDSGQVSGANVLTF.